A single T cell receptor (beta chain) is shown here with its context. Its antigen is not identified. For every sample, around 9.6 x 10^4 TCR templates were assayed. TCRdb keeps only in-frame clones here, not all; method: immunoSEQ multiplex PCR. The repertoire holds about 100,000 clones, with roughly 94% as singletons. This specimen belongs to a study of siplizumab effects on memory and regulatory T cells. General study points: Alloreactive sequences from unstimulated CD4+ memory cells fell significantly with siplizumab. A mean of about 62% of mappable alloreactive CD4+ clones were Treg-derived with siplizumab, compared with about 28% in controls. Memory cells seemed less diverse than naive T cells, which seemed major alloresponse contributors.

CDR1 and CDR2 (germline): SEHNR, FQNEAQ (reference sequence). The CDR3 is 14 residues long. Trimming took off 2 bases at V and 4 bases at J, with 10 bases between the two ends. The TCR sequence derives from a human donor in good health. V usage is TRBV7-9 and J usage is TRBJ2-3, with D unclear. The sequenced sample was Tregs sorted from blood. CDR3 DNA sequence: TGTGCCAGCAGCTTAAATAGGCTGGCAGATACGCAGTATTTT. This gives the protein CASSLNRLADTQYF.